Sequencing of this T cell receptor beta chain was carried out in a study of cytomegalovirus exposure and HLA in healthy donors. Study information: In terms of ancestry, the Caucasian-associated cluster contained about four fifths of the roughly 400 genotyped donors.

Study-level findings and limits: An analysis done earlier found most TCR beta V segments productive about 87% or about 30% of the time.

Germline CDR1 MNHEY, CDR2 SMNVEV (reference sequence). The CDR3 covers 14 residues. V lost 3 bases and J 3 bases, leaving 12 bases between the germline ends. Primers: 60 Vbeta forward and 13 Jbeta reverse. Generated by immunoSEQ multiplex PCR, the TCRdb table keeps only in-frame clones and is missing some. This table has about 170,000 clones, about 80% appearing once. Comment on this clone: The antigen is unknown.

This TCR came from a woman in her thirties in good health and CMV-seropositive. V gene TRBV27 combines with J gene TRBJ2-7; TRBD2 is a possible D gene (7 bases). The sequenced material came from PBMCs. CDR3 nucleotide sequence: TGTGCCAGCAGTTTGGGAGGGGGAGACTACGAGCAGTACTTC. Amino acid sequence: CASSLGGGDYEQYF.